This TCR beta chain was profiled in a study of blood T cell repertoires in COVID-19. Sequenced by immunoSEQ multiplex PCR; TCRdb stores in-frame clones only, minus some. Among fewer than 110,000 clones, about 88% were seen once, and the ten largest hold 6.2%. The V segment lost 4 bases and the J segment 0 bases; nucleotides outside the gene matches: 8. CDR3 size: 16 residues. Germline V gives CDR1 SGHRS, CDR2 YFSETQ. This clone appeared a single time. Sequenced: peripheral blood. The clonotype originates from a human donor in a cohort sampled during active COVID-19. The rearrangement uses TRBV5-1 and TRBJ2-3; 7 nucleotides agree with TRBD1. CDR3: CASSTDRASSTDTQYF. The CDR3 nucleotides read TGCGCCAGCAGCACTGACAGGGCATCTAGCACAGATACGCAGTATTTT.